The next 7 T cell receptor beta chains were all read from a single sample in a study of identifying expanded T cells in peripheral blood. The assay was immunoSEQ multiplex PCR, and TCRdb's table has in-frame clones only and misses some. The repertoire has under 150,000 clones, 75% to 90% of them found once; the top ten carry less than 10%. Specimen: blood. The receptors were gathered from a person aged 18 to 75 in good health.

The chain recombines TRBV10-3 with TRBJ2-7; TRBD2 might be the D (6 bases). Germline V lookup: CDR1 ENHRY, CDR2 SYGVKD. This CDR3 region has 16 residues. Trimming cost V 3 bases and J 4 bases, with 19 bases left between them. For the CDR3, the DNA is TGTGCCATCAGTGATACCGCGGCGGGAACACCTTACGAGCAGTACTTC. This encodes CAISDTAAGTPYEQYF.

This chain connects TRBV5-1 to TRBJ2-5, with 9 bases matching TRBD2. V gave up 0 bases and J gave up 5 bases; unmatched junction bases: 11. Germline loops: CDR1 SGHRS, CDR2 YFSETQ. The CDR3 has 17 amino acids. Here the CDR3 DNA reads TGCGCCAGCAGCTTGGGAGGTGATAGCGGGGGCCGGGAGACCCAGTACTTC. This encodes CASSLGGDSGGRETQYF.

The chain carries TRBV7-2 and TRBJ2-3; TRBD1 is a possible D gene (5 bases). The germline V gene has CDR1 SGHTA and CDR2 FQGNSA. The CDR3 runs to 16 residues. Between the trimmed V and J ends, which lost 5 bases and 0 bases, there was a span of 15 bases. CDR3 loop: CASSQGGPLSTDTQYF. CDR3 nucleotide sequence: TGTGCCAGCAGCCAGGGTGGGCCCCTAAGCACAGATACGCAGTATTTT.

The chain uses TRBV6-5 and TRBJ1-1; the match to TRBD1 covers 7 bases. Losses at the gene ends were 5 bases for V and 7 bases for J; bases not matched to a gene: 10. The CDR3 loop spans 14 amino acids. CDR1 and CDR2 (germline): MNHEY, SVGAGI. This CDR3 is CASSTLQGQREAFF. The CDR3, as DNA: TGTGCCAGCAGTACTCTACAGGGACAGCGTGAAGCTTTCTTT.

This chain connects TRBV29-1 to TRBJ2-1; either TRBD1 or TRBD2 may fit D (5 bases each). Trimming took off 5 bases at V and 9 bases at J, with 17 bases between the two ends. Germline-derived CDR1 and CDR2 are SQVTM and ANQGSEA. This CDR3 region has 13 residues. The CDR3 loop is CSVHGTARGEQFF. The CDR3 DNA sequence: TGCAGCGTTCACGGGACGGCCCGGGGTGAGCAGTTCTTC.

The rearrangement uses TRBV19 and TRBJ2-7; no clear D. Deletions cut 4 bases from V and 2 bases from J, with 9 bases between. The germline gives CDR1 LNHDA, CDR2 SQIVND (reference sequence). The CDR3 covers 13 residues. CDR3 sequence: CASSKSDTYEQYF. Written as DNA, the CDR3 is TGTGCCAGTAGTAAGAGTGATACCTACGAGCAGTACTTC.

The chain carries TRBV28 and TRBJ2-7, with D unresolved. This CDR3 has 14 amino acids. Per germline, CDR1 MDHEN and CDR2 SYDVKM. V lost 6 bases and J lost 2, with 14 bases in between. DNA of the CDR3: TGTGCCAGCAGCAGAAGGTGGGTACCCTACGAGCAGTACTTC. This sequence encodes CASSRRWVPYEQYF.